The sequence of this T cell receptor (beta chain) was determined in a study of B cell selection in AIRE deficiency. As to this clone: What it recognizes is unknown.

The CDR3 runs to 14 residues. The V gene end was trimmed by 2 bases and the J gene end by 4 bases; junction bases not matched to a gene: 6. Germline V CDR1 and CDR2: SQVTM, ANQGSEA. Authors' methods: Around 60,000 patient and 9.56x10^4 healthy donor TCRbeta sequences came from Tregs. Some clones are missing from TCRdb's copy, which holds only in-frame ones; the method was immunoSEQ multiplex PCR. The V and J calls and clone size are taken from that table; D and trimming were inferred from the DNA. In the table there are roughly 14,000 clones, about 93% of which are singletons. Study findings and constraints: Only roughly 9% of around 3,900 shared Treg sequences were patient-specific; roughly 30% healthy-specific. Shared Treg sequences had shorter CDR3s, biased toward rearrangements with few non-templated insertions.

The regulatory T cell sort gate was CD4+CD25hiCD127low/negative. This receptor was identified in a human donor with AIRE deficiency. Material: Tregs sorted from PBMCs. V usage is TRBV29-1 and J usage is TRBJ2-7, with 9 bases matching TRBD1. The CDR3 here is CSVETGGAQYEQYF. DNA of the CDR3: TGCAGCGTTGAAACAGGGGGCGCGCAATACGAGCAGTACTTC.